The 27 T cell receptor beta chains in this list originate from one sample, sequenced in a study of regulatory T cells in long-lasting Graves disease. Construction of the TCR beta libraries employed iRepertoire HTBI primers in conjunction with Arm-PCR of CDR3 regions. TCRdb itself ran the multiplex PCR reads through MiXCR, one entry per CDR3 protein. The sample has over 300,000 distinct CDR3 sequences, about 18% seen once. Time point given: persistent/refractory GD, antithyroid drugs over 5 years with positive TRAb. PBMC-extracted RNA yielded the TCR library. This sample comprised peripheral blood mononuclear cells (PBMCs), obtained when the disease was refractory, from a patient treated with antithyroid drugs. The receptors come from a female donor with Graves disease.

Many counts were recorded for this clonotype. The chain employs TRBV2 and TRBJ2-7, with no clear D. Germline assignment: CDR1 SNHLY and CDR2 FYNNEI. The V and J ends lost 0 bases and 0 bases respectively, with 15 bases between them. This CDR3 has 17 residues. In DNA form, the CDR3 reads TGTGCCAGCAGTGAAGCCTGGGTCTACCTCAGCTCCTACGAGCAGTACTTC. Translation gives CASSEAWVYLSSYEQYF.

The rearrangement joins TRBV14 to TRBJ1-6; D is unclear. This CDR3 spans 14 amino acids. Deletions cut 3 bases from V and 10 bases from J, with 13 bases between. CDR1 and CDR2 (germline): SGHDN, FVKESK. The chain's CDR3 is CASSQTTRVSPLHF. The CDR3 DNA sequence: TGTGCCAGCAGCCAGACCACCCGGGTGTCACCCCTCCACTTT. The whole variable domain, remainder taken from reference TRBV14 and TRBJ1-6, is EAGVTQFPSHSVIEKGQTVTLRCDPISGHDNLYWYRRVMGKEIKFLLHFVKESKQDESGMPNNRFLAERTGGTYSTLKVQPAELEDSGVYFCASSQTTRVSPLHFGNGTRLTVT.

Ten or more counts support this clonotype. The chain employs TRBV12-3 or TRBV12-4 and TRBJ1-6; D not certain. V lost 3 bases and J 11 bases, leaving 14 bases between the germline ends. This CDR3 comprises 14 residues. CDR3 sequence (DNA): TGTGCCAGCAGTTTGGGAAGGGTCCCGGCACCCCTCCACTTT. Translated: CASSLGRVPAPLHF.

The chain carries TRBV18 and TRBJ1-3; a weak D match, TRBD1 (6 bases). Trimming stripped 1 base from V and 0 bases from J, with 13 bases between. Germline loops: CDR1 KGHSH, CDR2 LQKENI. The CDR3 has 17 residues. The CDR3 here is CASSPLDRASSGNTIYF. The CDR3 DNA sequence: TGTGCCAGCTCACCACTGGACAGAGCCTCCTCTGGAAACACCATATATTTT. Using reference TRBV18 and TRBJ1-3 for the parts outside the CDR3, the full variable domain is NAGVMQNPRHLVRRRGQEARLRCSPMKGHSHVYWYRQLPEEGLKFMVYLQKENIIDESGMPKERFSAEFPKEGPSILRIQQVVRGDSAAYFCASSPLDRASSGNTIYFGEGSWLTVV.

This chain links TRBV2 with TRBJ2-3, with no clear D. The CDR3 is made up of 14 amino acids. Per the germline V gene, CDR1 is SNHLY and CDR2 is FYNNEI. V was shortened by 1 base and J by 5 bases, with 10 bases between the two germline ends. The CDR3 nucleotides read TGTGCCAGCAGTGAAGGCAGGTCCGGAGATACGCAGTATTTT. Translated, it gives CASSEGRSGDTQYF.

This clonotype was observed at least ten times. In DNA form, the CDR3 reads TGTGCCAGCAGCTTACTCACCGTGGGCTACGAGCAGTACTTC. Its protein product is CASSLLTVGYEQYF. The V and J genes are TRBV7-2 and TRBJ2-7; D gene ambiguous. V lost 2 bases and J 3 bases, leaving 11 bases between the germline ends. There are 14 residues in the CDR3. Per germline, CDR1 SGHTA and CDR2 FQGNSA.

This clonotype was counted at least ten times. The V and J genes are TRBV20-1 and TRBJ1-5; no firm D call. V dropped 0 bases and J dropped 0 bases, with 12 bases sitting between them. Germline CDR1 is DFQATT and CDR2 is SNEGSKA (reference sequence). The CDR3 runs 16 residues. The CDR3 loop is CSARDSPGLSNQPQHF. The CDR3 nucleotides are TGCAGTGCTAGAGATTCTCCAGGACTTAGCAATCAGCCCCAGCATTTT.

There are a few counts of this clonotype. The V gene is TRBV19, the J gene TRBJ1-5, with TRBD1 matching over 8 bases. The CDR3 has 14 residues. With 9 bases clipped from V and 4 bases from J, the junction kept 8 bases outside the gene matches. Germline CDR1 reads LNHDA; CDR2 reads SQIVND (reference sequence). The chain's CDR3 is CASQDRVRNQPQHF. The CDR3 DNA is TGTGCCAGCCAGGACAGGGTAAGGAATCAGCCCCAGCATTTT. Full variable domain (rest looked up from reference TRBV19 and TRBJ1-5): DGGITQSPKYLFRKEGQNVTLSCEQNLNHDAMYWYRQDPGQGLRLIYYSQIVNDFQKGDIAEGYSVSREKKESFPLTVTSAQKNPTAFYLCASQDRVRNQPQHFGDGTRLSIL.

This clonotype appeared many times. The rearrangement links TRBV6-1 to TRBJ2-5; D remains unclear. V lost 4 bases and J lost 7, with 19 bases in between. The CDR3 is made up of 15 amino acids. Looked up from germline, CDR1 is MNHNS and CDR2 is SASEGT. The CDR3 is CASSASAGSPGTQYF. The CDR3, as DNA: TGTGCCAGCAGTGCCTCGGCAGGCTCTCCGGGGACCCAGTACTTC.

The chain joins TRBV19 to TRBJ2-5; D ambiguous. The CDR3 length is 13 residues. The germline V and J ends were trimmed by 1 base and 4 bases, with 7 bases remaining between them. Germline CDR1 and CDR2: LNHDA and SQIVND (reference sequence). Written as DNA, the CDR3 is TGTGCCAGTAGTATAGGTGGAAGAGAGACCCAGTACTTC. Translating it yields CASSIGGRETQYF.

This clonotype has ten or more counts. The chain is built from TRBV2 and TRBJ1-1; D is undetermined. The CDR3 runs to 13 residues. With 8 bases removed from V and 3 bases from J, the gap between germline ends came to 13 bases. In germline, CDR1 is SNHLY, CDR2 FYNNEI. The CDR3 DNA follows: TGTGCCAGCGTGTTATTCCCTGACACTGAAGCTTTCTTT. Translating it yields CASVLFPDTEAFF.

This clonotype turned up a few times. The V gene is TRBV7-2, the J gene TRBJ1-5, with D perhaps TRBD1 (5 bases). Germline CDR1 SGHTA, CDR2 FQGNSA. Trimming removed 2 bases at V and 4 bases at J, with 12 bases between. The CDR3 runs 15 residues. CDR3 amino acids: CASSLSIRGNQPQHF. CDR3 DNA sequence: TGTGCCAGCAGCTTAAGCATCCGGGGGAATCAGCCCCAGCATTTT.

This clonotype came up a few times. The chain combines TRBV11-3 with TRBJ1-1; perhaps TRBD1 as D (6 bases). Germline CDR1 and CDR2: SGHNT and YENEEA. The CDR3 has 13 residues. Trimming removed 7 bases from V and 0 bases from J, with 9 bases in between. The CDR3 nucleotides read TGTGCCAGCAACGGGGGGCTGAACACTGAAGCTTTCTTT. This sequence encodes CASNGGLNTEAFF. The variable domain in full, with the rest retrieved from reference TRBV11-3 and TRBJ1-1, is EAGVVQSPRYKIIEKKQPVAFWCNPISGHNTLYWYLQNLGQGPELLIRYENEEAVDDSQLPKDRFSAERLKGVDSTLKIQPAELGDSAVYLCASNGGLNTEAFFGQGTRLTVV.

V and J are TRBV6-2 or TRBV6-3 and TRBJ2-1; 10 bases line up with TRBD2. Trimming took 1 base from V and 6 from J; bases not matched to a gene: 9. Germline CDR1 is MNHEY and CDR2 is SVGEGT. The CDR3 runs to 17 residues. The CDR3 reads CASSYFDTASGGNEQFF. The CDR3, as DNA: TGTGCCAGCAGTTACTTCGATACTGCTAGCGGGGGCAATGAGCAGTTCTTC.

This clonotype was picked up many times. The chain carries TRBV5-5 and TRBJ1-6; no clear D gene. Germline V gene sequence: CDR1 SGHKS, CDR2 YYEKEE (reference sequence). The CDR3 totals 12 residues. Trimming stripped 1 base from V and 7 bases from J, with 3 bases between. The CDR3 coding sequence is TGTGCCAGCAGCTTGTTGAATTCACCCCTCCACTTT. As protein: CASSLLNSPLHF.

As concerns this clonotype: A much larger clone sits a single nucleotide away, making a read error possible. DNA of the CDR3: TGTACCAGCAGCTTAGAACTAGCGGGGCACGAGCAGTTCTTC. Protein product: CTSSLELAGHEQFF. The chain links TRBV7-2 to TRBJ2-1, with TRBD2 matching 10 bases. Germline assignment: CDR1 SGHTA and CDR2 FQGNSA. Germline trimming cut 1 base from V and 10 bases from J; bases unmatched to any gene: 4. This CDR3 is 14 amino acids long.

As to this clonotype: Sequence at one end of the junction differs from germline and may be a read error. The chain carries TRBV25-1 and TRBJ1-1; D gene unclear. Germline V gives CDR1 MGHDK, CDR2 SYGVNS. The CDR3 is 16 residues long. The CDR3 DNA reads TGTGCCAGCGGTGAACCACCGGGGAGAGGGAACACTGAAGCTTTCTTT. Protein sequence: CASGEPPGRGNTEAFF.

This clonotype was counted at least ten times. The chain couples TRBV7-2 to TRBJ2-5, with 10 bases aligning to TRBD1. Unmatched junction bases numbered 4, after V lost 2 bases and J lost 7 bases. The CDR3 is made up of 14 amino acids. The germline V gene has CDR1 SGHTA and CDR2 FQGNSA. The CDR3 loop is CASSLTDRGATQYF. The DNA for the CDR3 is TGTGCCAGCAGCTTAACGGACAGGGGGGCGACCCAGTACTTC.

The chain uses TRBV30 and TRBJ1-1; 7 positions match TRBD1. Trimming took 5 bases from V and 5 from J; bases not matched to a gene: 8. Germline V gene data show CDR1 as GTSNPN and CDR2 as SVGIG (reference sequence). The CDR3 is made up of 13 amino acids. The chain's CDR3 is CAWRTRGGTEAFF. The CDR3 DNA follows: TGTGCCTGGCGAACCAGGGGGGGAACTGAAGCTTTCTTT.

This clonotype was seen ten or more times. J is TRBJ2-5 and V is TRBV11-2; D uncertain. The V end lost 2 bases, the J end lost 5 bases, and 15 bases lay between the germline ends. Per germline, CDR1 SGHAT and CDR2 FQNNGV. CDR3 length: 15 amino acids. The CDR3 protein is CASSLFGSRWETQYF. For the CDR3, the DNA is TGTGCCAGCAGCTTATTTGGGTCGAGGTGGGAGACCCAGTACTTC.

CDR3 sequence: CATSDPGQGWDGYTF. CDR3 bases: TGTGCCACCAGTGATCCGGGACAGGGGTGGGATGGCTACACCTTC. The chain is built from TRBV24-1 and TRBJ1-2; TRBD1 matches at 10 bases. Germline loops: CDR1 KGHDR, CDR2 SFDVKD. With 3 bases clipped from V and 6 bases from J, the junction kept 6 bases outside the gene matches. The CDR3 loop spans 15 amino acids.

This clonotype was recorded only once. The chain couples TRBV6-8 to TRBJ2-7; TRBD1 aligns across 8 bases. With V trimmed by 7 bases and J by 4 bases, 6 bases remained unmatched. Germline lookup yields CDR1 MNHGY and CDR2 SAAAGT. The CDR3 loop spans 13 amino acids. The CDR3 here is CASTPRDRYEQYF. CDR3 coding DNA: TGTGCCAGCACCCCCCGGGACAGGTACGAGCAGTACTTC.

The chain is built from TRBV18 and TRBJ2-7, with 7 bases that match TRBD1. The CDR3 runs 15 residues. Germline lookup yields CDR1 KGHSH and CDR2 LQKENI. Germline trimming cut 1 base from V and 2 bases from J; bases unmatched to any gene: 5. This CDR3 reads CASSPQGDSTYEQYF. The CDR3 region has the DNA TGTGCCAGCTCACCACAAGGGGACAGTACCTACGAGCAGTACTTC.

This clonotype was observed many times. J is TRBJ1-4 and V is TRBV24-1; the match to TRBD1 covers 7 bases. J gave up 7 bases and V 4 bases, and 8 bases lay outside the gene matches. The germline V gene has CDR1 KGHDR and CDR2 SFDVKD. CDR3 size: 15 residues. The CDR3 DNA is TGTGCCACCAGTGACCACAGGGGAAGCGGTGAAAAACTGTTTTTT. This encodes CATSDHRGSGEKLFF.

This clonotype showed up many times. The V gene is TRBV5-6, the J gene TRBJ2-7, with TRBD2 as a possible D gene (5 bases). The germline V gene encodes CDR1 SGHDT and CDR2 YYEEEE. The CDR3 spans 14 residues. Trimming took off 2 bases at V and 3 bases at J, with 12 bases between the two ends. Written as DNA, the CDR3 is TGTGCCAGCAGCTTCGGGGTGAACCACTACGAGCAGTACTTC. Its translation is CASSFGVNHYEQYF.

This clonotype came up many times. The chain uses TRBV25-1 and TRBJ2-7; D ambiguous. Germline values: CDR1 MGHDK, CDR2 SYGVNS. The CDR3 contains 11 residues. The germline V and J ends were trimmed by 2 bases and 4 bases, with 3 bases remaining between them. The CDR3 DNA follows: TGTGCCAGCAGTGAAGGGTACGAGCAGTACTTC. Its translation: CASSEGYEQYF.

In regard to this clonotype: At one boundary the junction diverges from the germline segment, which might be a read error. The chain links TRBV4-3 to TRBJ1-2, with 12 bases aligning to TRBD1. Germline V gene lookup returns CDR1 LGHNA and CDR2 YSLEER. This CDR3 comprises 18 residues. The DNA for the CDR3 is TGCGCCAGCAGCCAAACCGGGACAGGGGGCGCGAGGAACTATGGCCACACCTTC. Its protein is CASSQTGTGGARNYGHTF.